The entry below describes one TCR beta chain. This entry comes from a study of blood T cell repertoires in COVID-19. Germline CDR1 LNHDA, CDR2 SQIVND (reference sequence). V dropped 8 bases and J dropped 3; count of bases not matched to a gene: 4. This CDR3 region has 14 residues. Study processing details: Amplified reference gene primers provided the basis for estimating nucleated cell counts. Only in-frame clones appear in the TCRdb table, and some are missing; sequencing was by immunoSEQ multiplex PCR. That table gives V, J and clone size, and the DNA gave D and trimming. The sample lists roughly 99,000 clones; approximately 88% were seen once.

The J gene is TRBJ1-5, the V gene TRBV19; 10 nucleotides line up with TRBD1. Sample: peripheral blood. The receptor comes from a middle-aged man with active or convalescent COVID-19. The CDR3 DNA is TGTGCCAGTTCCGGGACAGGGGACAATCAGCCCCAGCATTTT. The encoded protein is CASSGTGDNQPQHF.